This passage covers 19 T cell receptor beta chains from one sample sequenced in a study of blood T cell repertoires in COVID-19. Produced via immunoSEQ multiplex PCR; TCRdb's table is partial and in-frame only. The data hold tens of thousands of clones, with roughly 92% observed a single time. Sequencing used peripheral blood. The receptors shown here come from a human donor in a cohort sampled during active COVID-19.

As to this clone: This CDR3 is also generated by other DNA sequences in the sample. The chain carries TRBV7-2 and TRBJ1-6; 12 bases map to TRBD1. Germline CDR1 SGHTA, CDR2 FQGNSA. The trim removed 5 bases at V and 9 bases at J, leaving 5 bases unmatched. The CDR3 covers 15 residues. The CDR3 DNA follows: TGTGCCAGCAGCCCGGGGACAGGGGGCAGTTCACCCCTCCACTTT. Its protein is CASSPGTGGSSPLHF. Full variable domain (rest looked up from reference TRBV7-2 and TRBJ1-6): GAGVSQSPSNKVTEKGKDVELRCDPISGHTALYWYRQSLGQGLEFLIYFQGNSAPDKSGLPSDRFSAERTGGSVSTLTIQRTQQEDSAVYLCASSPGTGGSSPLHFGNGTRLTVT.

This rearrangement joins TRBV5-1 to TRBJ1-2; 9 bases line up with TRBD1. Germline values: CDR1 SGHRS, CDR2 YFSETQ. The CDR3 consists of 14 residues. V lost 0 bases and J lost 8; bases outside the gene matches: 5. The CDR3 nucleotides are TGCGCCAGCAGCTTGGGGCGACAGGGGGTAGGCTACACCTTC. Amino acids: CASSLGRQGVGYTF. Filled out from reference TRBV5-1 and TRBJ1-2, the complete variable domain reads KAGVTQTPRYLIKTRGQQVTLSCSPISGHRSVSWYQQTPGQGLQFLFEYFSETQRNKGNFPGRFSGRQFSNSRSEMNVSTLELGDSALYLCASSLGRQGVGYTFGSGTRLTVV.

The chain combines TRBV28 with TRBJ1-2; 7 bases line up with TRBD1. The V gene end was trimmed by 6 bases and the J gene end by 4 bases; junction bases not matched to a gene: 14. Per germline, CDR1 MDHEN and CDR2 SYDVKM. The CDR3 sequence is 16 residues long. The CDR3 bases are TGTGCCAGCAGCCCTTTTCGGACAGGAAGGGGCTATGGCTACACCTTC. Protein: CASSPFRTGRGYGYTF.

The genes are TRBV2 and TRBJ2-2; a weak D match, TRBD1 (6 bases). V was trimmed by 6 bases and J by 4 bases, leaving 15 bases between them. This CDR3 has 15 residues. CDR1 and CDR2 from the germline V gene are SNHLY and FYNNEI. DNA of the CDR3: TGTGCCAGCAGGGAACAGGGTCACCCCACCGGGGAGCTGTTTTTT. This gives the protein CASREQGHPTGELFF.

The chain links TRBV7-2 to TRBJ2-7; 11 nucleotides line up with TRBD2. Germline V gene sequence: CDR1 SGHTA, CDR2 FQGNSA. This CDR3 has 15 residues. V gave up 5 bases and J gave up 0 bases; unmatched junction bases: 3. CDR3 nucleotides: TGTGCCAGCAGCCCGACTAGCGGGAACTCCTACGAGCAGTACTTC. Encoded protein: CASSPTSGNSYEQYF.

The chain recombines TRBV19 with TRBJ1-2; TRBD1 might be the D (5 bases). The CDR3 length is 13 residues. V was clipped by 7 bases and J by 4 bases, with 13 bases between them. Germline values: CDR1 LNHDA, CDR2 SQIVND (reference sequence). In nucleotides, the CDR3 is TGTGCCAGTACGGGGGGGATCGCCTATGGCTACACCTTC. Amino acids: CASTGGIAYGYTF.

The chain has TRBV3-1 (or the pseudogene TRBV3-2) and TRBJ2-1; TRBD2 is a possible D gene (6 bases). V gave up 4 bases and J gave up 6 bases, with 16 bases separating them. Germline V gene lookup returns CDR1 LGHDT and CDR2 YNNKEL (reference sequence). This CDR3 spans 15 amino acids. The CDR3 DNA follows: TGTGCCAGCAGCCCCGGGACTTCGATAGGCAATGAGCAGTTCTTC. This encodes CASSPGTSIGNEQFF.

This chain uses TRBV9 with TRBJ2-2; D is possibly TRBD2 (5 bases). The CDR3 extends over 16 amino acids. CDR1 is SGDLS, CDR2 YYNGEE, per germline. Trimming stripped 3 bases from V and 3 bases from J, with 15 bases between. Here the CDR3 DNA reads TGTGCCAGCAGCGCCTCTAACGTGCGGGACACCGGGGAGCTGTTTTTT. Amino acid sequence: CASSASNVRDTGELFF.

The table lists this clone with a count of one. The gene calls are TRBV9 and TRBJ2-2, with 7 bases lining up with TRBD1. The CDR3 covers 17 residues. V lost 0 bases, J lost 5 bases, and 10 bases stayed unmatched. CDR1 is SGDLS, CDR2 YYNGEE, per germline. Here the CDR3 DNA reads TGTGCCAGCAGCGTAGGCCCACCACAGGGGATTACCGGGGAGCTGTTTTTT. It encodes CASSVGPPQGITGELFF.

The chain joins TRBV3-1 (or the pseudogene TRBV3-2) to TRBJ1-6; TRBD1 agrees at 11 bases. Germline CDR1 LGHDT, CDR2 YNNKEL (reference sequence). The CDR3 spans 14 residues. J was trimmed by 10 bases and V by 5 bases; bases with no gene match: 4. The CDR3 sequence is CASSWTGGNSPLHF. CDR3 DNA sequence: TGTGCCAGCAGCTGGACAGGGGGCAACTCACCCCTCCACTTT.

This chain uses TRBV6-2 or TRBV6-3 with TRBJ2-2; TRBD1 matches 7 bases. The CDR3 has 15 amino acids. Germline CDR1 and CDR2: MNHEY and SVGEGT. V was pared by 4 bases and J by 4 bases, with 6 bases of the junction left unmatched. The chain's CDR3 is CASSSQGGRTGELFF. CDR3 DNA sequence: TGTGCCAGCAGTTCTCAAGGGGGCCGCACCGGGGAGCTGTTTTTT.

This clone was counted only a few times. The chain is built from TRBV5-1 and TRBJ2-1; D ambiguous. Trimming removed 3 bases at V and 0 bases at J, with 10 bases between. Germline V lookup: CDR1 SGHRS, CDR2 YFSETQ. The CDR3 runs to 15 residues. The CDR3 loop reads CASSSDFFSYNEQFF. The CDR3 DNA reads TGCGCCAGCAGCTCTGACTTTTTCTCCTACAATGAGCAGTTCTTC.

The CDR3: CAIYRVLGPGYTF. For the CDR3, the DNA is TGTGCCATTTACAGGGTCCTTGGTCCAGGCTACACCTTC. The chain links TRBV6-9 to TRBJ1-2; D may be TRBD1 (6 bases). The CDR3 extends over 13 amino acids. With 10 bases removed from V and 8 bases from J, the gap between germline ends came to 20 bases. CDR1 is MNHGY and CDR2 is SVAAGI in the germline V gene.

CDR3 region: CASSQTSRSIEAFF. CDR3 DNA: TGCGCCAGCAGCCAAACGTCCCGGAGTATCGAAGCTTTCTTT. The chain combines TRBV4-1 with TRBJ1-1, with no clear D. The CDR3 is made up of 14 amino acids. The ends were cut back, 2 bases at V and 8 bases at J, with 15 bases in the middle. CDR1 and CDR2 (germline): MGHRA, YSYEKL.

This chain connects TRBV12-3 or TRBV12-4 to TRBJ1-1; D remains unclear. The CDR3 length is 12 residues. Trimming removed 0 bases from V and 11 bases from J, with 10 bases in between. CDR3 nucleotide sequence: TGTGCCAGCAGTTTAGCTGGCGGCGCCGCTTTCTTT. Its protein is CASSLAGGAAFF.

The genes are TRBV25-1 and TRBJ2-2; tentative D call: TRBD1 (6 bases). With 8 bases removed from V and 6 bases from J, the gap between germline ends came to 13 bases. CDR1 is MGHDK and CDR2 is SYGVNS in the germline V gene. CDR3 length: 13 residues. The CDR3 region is CASQLGAAGELFF. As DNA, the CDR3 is TGTGCCAGCCAACTGGGGGCAGCCGGGGAGCTGTTTTTT.

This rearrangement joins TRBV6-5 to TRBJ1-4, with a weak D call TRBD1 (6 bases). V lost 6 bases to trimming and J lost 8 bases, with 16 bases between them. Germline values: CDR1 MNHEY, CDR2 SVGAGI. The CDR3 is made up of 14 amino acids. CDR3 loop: CASRPTWTVEKLFF. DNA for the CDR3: TGTGCCAGCAGACCCACTTGGACAGTCGAAAAACTGTTTTTT.

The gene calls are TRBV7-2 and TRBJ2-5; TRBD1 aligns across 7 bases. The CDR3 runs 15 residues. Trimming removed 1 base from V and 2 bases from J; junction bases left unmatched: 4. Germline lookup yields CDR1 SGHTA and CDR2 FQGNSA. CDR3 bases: TGTGCCAGCAGCTTAGAGGGGGCACGGCAAGAGACCCAGTACTTC. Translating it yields CASSLEGARQETQYF.

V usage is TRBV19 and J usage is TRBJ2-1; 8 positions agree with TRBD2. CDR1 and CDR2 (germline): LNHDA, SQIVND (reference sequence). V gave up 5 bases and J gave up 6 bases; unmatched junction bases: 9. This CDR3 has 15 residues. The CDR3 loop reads CASSLLAAQLNEQFF. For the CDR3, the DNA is TGTGCCAGTAGTCTACTAGCGGCACAACTCAATGAGCAGTTCTTC.